A selection of T cell receptor beta chains follows, all from one sample in a study of blood T cell repertoires in COVID-19. Profiled with immunoSEQ multiplex PCR; TCRdb holds only in-frame clones, not every one. This table holds some 120,000 clones, 80% found once. The source material was peripheral blood. The receptors here all came from a man between 65 and 85 years old with acute or convalescent COVID-19. Both conserved end residues are part of each CDR3. D genes are given only for firm matches. Some rows mark clone size as missing; the rest say once, few, many or name a class of expanded clone.

cdr3_nt cdr3_aa v_call cdr3_length clone_size d_call j_call
TGTGCCAGCAGCCCTACCTTGGGGGGACGTGAAGCTTTCTTT CASSPTLGGREAFF TRBV7-2 14 NA NA TRBJ1-1
TGCGCCTCCGGCGATTTGACAGGCGAAAAACTGTTTTTT CASGDLTGEKLFF TRBV5-1 13 NA NA TRBJ1-4
TGTGCCAGCAGCAATCGATTGGGGCGCAGGTCTAATGAAAAACTGTTTTTT CASSNRLGRRSNEKLFF TRBV21-1 17 NA NA TRBJ1-4
TGCGCCAGCAGCTTAGTAGCGGGCTCCTACAATGAGCAGTTCTTC CASSLVAGSYNEQFF TRBV5-1 15 few TRBD2 TRBJ2-1
TGCGCCAGCAGCTTGTTACCAGGGGTGAACACCGGGGAGCTGTTTTTT CASSLLPGVNTGELFF TRBV5-1 16 NA NA TRBJ2-2
TGTGCCAGCGGCCCCCAGGGGACTGAAGCTTTCTTT CASGPQGTEAFF TRBV2 12 NA NA TRBJ1-1
TGTGCCAGCAGCGTAGACGGGAGCGGGAATCAGCCCCAGCATTTT CASSVDGSGNQPQHF TRBV9 15 NA NA TRBJ1-5
TGTGCCAGCAGCTTAACCCCAGACGGGGAGACCCAGTACTTC CASSLTPDGETQYF TRBV7-3 14 NA NA TRBJ2-5
TGTGCCAGCAGCGTAGGGGCAGGGGAGGGAGGCTACACCTTC CASSVGAGEGGYTF TRBV9 14 NA NA TRBJ1-2
TGTGCCAGCAGCCGACGGGGGACAGGGCTGGACGGCTACACCTTC CASSRRGTGLDGYTF TRBV7-9 15 NA TRBD1 TRBJ1-2
TGTGCCATCAGTCCAATTTTAGACTATGGCTACACCTTC CAISPILDYGYTF TRBV10-3 13 NA NA TRBJ1-2
TGTGCCAGCAGTTACTCGAAACTGAGTAACACTGAAGCTTTCTTT CASSYSKLSNTEAFF TRBV6-5 15 NA NA TRBJ1-1
TGCGCCAGCAGCCAAGGACAGGCCACCAGAACAGATACGCAGTATTTT CASSQGQATRTDTQYF TRBV5-1 16 NA TRBD1 TRBJ2-3
TGTGCCTCCCGGGGGGGGTACGAGCAGTACTTC CASRGGYEQYF TRBV19 11 NA TRBD2 TRBJ2-7
TGTGCCAGCAGCTTAGCGACCGGGTTCCTTAGCTCTGGAAACACCATATATTTT CASSLATGFLSSGNTIYF TRBV7-9 18 NA NA TRBJ1-3
TGCGCCAGCAGCGGAGGGTCCCAACCTAACTATGGCTACACCTTC CASSGGSQPNYGYTF TRBV5-1 15 NA NA TRBJ1-2
TGCGCCAGCAGCCAAGATGGTGCGACTAGCGGGGGGGCAACCGGGGAGCTGTTTTTT CASSQDGATSGGATGELFF TRBV4-1 19 NA TRBD2 TRBJ2-2
TGTGCCAGCAGCGCAACCGTCGGGTCCAATGAGCAGTTCTTC CASSATVGSNEQFF TRBV2 14 NA NA TRBJ2-1
TGTGCCAGCAGTTCCTCCGGGACAGGGGACTCACCCCTCCACTTT CASSSSGTGDSPLHF TRBV28 15 NA TRBD1 TRBJ1-6
TGTGCCACCGGGGACAGGGGGGACTATGGCTACACCTTC CATGDRGDYGYTF TRBV6-5 13 NA TRBD1 TRBJ1-2
TGTGCCAGCAGCCGAGGGGGACTAGCGGTGGATACGCAGTATTTT CASSRGGLAVDTQYF TRBV7-9 15 NA TRBD2 TRBJ2-3
TGCGCCAGCAGCGGACTAAATAACTACAATGAGCAGTTCTTC CASSGLNNYNEQFF TRBV5-1 14 NA NA TRBJ2-1
TGCGCCAGCAGCCAACTAGCGGGGGGCTCCTACGAGCAGTACTTC CASSQLAGGSYEQYF TRBV4-1 15 NA TRBD2 TRBJ2-7
TGTGCCAGCAGCCGAGAGGCTAGCGGGGCCTACAATGAGCAGTTCTTC CASSREASGAYNEQFF TRBV11-2 16 NA TRBD2 TRBJ2-1
TGTGCCGGCACGAAATCGGGGGGCGTCAATGAAAAACTGTTTTTT CAGTKSGGVNEKLFF TRBV5-4 15 NA NA TRBJ1-4
TGTGCCAGCAGCCGCTTAGGACAGGGGGCTGGCGAGCAGTACTTC CASSRLGQGAGEQYF TRBV14 15 few TRBD1 TRBJ2-7
TGTGCCTGGAGGACAGGGAACTATGGCTACACCTTC CAWRTGNYGYTF TRBV30 12 NA TRBD1 TRBJ1-2
TGTGCCAGTAGTCGCTTGACAGGGTATGGCTACACCTTC CASSRLTGYGYTF TRBV19 13 once TRBD1 TRBJ1-2
TGTGCCAGCAGTTTGATAGGGGGCTACGAGCAGTACTTC CASSLIGGYEQYF TRBV12-3/TRBV12-4 13 once NA TRBJ2-7
TGTGCCAGCAGCTTGTCCGGGGCAACTAATGAAAAACTGTTTTTT CASSLSGATNEKLFF TRBV5-6 15 NA NA TRBJ1-4
TGTGCCAGCAGCTCGACACAGCGGACTCTACTCTCCTACAATGAGCAGTTCTTC CASSSTQRTLLSYNEQFF TRBV27 18 NA NA TRBJ2-1
TGCGCCAGCAGCCGCCGAGATCGGAACACTGAAGCTTTCTTT CASSRRDRNTEAFF TRBV5-1 14 NA NA TRBJ1-1
TGCGCCAGCAGGGAGACAGGGGCCCCTAGGGGCTACACCTTC CASRETGAPRGYTF TRBV5-1 14 few TRBD1 TRBJ1-2
TGTGCCATCAGTGATGGACAGGCCTCTTTTGGAAACACCATATATTTT CAISDGQASFGNTIYF TRBV10-3 16 NA TRBD1 TRBJ1-3
TGTGCCAGCAGCTCGGCCTCGGGGGTCCTCTATGGCTACACCTTC CASSSASGVLYGYTF TRBV5-4 15 NA NA TRBJ1-2
TGTGCCTGGAGCCTCGGGACAGGCACTGAAGCTTTCTTT CAWSLGTGTEAFF TRBV30 13 NA TRBD1 TRBJ1-1
TGTGCCAGTAGCAGGACTAGCGACCGAGATACGCAGTATTTT CASSRTSDRDTQYF TRBV19 14 NA TRBD2 TRBJ2-3
TGTGCCAGCAGCTTAGAACCCCCCAGAGAGACCCAGTACTTC CASSLEPPRETQYF TRBV7-9 14 NA NA TRBJ2-5
TGCGCCAGCAGCGCCGGACAGGGAGCGAACACTGAAGCTTTCTTT CASSAGQGANTEAFF TRBV5-1 15 NA TRBD1 TRBJ1-1
TGTGCCAGCAGCTTACCGGGACTAGCGGGGACTTCCTACGAGCAGTACTTC CASSLPGLAGTSYEQYF TRBV5-6 17 NA TRBD2 TRBJ2-7
TGTGCCAGTACCTGGCCGGGACTAGGGAACACCGGGGAGCTGTTTTTT CASTWPGLGNTGELFF TRBV19 16 NA TRBD2 TRBJ2-2
TGTGCCAGCGGACCGGGACAGGGGGCGAGTCAGCCCCAGCATTTT CASGPGQGASQPQHF TRBV2 15 few TRBD1 TRBJ1-5
TGTGCCAGCAGCCAACAGGGGGCGCGTCAGCCCCAGCATTTT CASSQQGARQPQHF TRBV7-9 14 once TRBD1 TRBJ1-5
TGTGCCAGCAGCTTAAACAGCCAAGAGACCCAGTACTTC CASSLNSQETQYF TRBV11-2 13 NA NA TRBJ2-5
TGTGCCAGCAGACCTAATACAGGGTATGGCTACACCTTC CASRPNTGYGYTF TRBV12-3/TRBV12-4 13 once NA TRBJ1-2
TGTGCCACCAGCAGGGCCAGGGTTTCCGGGGCCAACGTCCTGACTTTC CATSRARVSGANVLTF TRBV15 16 NA NA TRBJ2-6
TGTGCCATCAGTGAGTGGCCTAGCGGGGGGGCGAACACCGGGGAGCTGTTTTTT CAISEWPSGGANTGELFF TRBV10-3 18 NA TRBD2 TRBJ2-2
TGCGCCAGCTCCGCCGCGAGGTTCGAGACCCAGTACTTC CASSAARFETQYF TRBV5-1 13 NA NA TRBJ2-5
TGTGCCAGTAATGCACATCGGGGGACTGAAGCTTTCTTT CASNAHRGTEAFF TRBV19 13 NA NA TRBJ1-1
TGTGCCAGTAGTATCATTACAGGGTTCGGAGGCTACACCTTC CASSIITGFGGYTF TRBV19 14 NA NA TRBJ1-2
TGTGCCAGCAGCCGCGGGACTAGCGGGCTGTTCCAAGAGACCCAGTACTTC CASSRGTSGLFQETQYF TRBV28 17 NA TRBD2 TRBJ2-5
TGCGCCAGCAGCCGGGGGGCGGGGGAGACCCAGTACTTC CASSRGAGETQYF TRBV10-2 13 NA NA TRBJ2-5
TGTGCCAGCAGCTTATTGCCTAGCGGGGGCCGAGGTGATACGCAGTATTTT CASSLLPSGGRGDTQYF TRBV11-2 17 NA TRBD2 TRBJ2-3
TGTGCCAGCACCGCGGGCGTAGGCACTAATGAAAAACTGTTTTTT CASTAGVGTNEKLFF TRBV5-4 15 NA NA TRBJ1-4
TGTGCCAGTAGTATAACGGGTAACGGACAGTACAATGAGCAGTTCTTC CASSITGNGQYNEQFF TRBV19 16 few NA TRBJ2-1